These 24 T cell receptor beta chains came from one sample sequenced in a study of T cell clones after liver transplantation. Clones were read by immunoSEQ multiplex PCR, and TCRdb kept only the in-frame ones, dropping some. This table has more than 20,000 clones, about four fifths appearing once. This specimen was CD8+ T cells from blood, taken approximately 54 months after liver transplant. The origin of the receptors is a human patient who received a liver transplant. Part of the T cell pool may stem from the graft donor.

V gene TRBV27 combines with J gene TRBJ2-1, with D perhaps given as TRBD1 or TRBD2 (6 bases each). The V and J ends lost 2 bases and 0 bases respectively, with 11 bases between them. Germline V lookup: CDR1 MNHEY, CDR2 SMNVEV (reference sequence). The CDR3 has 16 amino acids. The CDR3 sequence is CASSLGGGLSYNEQFF. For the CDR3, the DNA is TGTGCCAGCAGTTTAGGTGGGGGGCTCTCCTACAATGAGCAGTTCTTC.

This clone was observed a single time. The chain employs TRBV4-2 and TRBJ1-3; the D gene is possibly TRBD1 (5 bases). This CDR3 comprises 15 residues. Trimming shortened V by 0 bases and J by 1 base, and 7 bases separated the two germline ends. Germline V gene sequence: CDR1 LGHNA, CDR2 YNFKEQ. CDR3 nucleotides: TGTGCCAGCAGCCAAGAATCAGGGTCTGGAAACACCATATATTTT. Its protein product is CASSQESGSGNTIYF.

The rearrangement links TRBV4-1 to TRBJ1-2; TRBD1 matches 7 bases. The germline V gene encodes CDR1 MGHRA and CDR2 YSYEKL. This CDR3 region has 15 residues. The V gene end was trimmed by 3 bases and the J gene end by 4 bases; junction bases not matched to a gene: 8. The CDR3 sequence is CASSQVQGESYGYTF. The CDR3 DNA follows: TGCGCCAGCAGCCAGGTGCAGGGGGAGAGCTATGGCTACACCTTC.

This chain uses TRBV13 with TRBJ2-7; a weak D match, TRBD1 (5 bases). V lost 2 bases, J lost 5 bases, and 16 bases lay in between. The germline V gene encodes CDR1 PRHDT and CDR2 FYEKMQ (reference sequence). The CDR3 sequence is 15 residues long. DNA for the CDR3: TGTGCCAGCAGCTTAAGCAGGCAGGGTTTCGACGAGCAGTACTTC. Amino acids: CASSLSRQGFDEQYF.

CDR3 sequence reads: CASSLTTNTGELFF. For the CDR3, the DNA is TGTGCCAGCAGTTTGACTACGAACACCGGGGAGCTGTTTTTT. The chain joins TRBV28 to TRBJ2-2, with D tentatively TRBD2 (5 bases). CDR1 MDHEN and CDR2 SYDVKM come from the germline V gene. The CDR3 is 14 residues long. V was trimmed by 3 bases and J by 0 bases, leaving 5 bases between them.

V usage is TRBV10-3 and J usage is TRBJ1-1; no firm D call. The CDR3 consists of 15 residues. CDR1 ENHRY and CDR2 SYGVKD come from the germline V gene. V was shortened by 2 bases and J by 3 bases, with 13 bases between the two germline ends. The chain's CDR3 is CAISETGRRDTEAFF. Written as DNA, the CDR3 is TGTGCCATCAGTGAGACGGGGAGGAGAGACACTGAAGCTTTCTTT.

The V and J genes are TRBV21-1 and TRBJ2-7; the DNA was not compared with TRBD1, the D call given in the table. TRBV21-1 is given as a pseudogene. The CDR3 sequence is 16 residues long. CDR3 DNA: TGTGCCAGCAGCAAACGCGGGACAGGGGCTCCCTACGAGCAGTACTTC. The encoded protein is CASSKRGTGAPYEQYF.

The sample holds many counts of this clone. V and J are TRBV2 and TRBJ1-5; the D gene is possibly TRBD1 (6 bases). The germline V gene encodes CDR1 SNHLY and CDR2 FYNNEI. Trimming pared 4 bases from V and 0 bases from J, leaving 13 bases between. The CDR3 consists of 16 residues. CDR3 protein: CASSVTRGYSNQPQHF. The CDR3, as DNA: TGTGCCAGCAGTGTAACCAGGGGTTATAGCAATCAGCCCCAGCATTTT.

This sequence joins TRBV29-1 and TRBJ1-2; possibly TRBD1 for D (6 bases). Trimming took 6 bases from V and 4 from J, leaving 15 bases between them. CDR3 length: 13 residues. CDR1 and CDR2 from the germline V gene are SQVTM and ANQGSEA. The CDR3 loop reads CSVGGARSYGYTF. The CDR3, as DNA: TGCAGCGTGGGGGGGGCTCGAAGCTATGGCTACACCTTC.

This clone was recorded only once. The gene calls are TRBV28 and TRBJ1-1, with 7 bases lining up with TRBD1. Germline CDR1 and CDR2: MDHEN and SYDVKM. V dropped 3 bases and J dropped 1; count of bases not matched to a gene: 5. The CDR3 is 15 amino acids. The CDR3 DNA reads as TGTGCCAGCAGTTTGGGACAGCCCCAGAACACTGAAGCTTTCTTT. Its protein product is CASSLGQPQNTEAFF.

CDR3 DNA: TGTGCCAGCAGTGACAGACAGGGGGTCTCCTACGAGCAGTACTTC. Residues: CASSDRQGVSYEQYF. The gene calls are TRBV7-3 and TRBJ2-7; 9 bases are a match to TRBD1. V lost 6 bases to trimming and J lost 0 bases; unmatched junction nucleotides: 6. Germline V gives CDR1 SGHTA, CDR2 FQGTGA. The CDR3 runs to 15 residues.

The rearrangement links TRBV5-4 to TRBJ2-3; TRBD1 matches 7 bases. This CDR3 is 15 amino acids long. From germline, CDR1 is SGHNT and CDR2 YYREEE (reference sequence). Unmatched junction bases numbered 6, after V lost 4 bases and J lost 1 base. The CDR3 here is CASSPRDSRTDTQYF. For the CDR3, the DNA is TGTGCCAGCAGCCCCCGGGACAGCCGCACAGATACGCAGTATTTT.

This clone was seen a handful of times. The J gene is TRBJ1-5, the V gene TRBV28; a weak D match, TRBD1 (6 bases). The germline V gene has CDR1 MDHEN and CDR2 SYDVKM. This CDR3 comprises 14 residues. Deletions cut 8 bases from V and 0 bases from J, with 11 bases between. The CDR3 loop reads CASRDTYSNQPQHF. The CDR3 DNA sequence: TGTGCCAGCCGGGACACATATAGCAATCAGCCCCAGCATTTT.

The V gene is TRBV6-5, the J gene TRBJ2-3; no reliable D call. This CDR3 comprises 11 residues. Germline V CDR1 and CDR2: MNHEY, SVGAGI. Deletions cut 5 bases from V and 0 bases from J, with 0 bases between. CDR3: CASSSTDTQYF. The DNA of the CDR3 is TGTGCCAGCAGTAGCACAGATACGCAGTATTTT.

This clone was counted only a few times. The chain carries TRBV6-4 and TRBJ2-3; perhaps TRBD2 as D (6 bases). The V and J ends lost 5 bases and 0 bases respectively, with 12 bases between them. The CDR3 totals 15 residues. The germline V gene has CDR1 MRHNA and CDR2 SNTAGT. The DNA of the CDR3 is TGTGCCAGCAGTCTCGGGGGTTCTAGCACAGATACGCAGTATTTT. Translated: CASSLGGSSTDTQYF.

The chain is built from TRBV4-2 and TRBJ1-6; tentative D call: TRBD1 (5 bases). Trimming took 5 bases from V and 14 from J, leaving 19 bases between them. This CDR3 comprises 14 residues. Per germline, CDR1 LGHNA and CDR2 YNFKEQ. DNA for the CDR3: TGTGCCAGCAGCTTAGGGGACCGAGGTTCGGCCCTCCACTTT. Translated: CASSLGDRGSALHF.

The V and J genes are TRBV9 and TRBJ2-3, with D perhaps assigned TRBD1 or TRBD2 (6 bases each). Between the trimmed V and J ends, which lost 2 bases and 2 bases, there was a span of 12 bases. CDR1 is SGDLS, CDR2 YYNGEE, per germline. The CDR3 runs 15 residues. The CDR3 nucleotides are TGTGCCAGCAGCGTTGCGGGACATAACACAGATACGCAGTATTTT. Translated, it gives CASSVAGHNTDTQYF.

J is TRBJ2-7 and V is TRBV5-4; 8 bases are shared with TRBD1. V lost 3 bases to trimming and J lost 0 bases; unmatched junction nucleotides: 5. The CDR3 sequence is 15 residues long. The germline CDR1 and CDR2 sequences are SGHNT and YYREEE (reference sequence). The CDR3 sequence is CASSSGTGSSYEQYF. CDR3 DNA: TGTGCCAGCAGCTCAGGGACAGGCAGCTCCTACGAGCAGTACTTC.

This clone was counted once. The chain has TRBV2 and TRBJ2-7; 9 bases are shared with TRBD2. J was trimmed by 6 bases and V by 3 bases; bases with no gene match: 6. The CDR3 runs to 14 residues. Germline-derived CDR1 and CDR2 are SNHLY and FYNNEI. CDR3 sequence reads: CASSEVSTSGEQYF. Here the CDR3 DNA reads TGTGCCAGCAGTGAGGTGTCGACTAGCGGCGAGCAGTACTTC. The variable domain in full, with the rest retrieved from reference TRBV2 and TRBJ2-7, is EPEVTQTPSHQVTQMGQEVILRCVPISNHLYFYWYRQILGQKVEFLVSFYNNEISEKSEIFDDQFSVERPDGSNFTLKIRSTKLEDSAMYFCASSEVSTSGEQYFGPGTRLTVT.

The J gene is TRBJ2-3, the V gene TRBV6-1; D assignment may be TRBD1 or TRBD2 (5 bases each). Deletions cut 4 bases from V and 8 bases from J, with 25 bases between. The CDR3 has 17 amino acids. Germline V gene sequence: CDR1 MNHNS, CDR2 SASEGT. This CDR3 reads CASSARSGTDVAGTQYF. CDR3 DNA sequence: TGTGCCAGCAGTGCAAGGTCGGGGACCGATGTCGCGGGTACGCAGTATTTT.

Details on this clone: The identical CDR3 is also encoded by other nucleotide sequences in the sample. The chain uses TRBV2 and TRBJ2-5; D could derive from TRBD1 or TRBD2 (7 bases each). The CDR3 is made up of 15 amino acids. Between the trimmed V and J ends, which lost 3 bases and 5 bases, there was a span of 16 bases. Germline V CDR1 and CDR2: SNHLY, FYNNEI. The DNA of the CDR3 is TGTGCCAGCAGTGACCCGGGGGAGGGGGCGGAGACCCAGTACTTC. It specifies CASSDPGEGAETQYF.

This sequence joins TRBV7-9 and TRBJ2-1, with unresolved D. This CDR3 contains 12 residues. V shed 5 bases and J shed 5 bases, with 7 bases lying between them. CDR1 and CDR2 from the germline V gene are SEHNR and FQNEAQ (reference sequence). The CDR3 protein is CASSAAHNEQFF. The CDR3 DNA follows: TGTGCCAGCAGCGCGGCACACAATGAGCAGTTCTTC. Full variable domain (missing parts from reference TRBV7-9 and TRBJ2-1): DTGVSQNPRHKITKRGQNVTFRCDPISEHNRLYWYRQTLGQGPEFLTYFQNEAQLEKSRLLSDRFSAERPKGSFSTLEIQRTEQGDSAMYLCASSAAHNEQFFGPGTRLTVL.

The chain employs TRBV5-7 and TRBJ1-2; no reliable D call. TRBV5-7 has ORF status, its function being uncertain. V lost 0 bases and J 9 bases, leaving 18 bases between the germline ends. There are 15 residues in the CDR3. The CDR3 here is CASSLVRPREGRYTF. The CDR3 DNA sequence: TGTGCCAGCAGCTTGGTTCGGCCCCGGGAGGGTCGCTACACCTTC.

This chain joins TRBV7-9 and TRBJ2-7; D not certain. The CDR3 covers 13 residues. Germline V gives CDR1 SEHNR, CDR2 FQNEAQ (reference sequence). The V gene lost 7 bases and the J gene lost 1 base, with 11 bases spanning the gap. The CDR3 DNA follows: TGTGCCAGCACCCCGGCAGCGTCCTACGAGCAGTACTTC. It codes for CASTPAASYEQYF. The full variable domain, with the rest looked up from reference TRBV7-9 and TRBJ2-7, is DTGVSQNPRHKITKRGQNVTFRCDPISEHNRLYWYRQTLGQGPEFLTYFQNEAQLEKSRLLSDRFSAERPKGSFSTLEIQRTEQGDSAMYLCASTPAASYEQYFGPGTRLTVT.